The next 28 T cell receptor beta chains were all read from a single sample in a study of blood T cell repertoires in COVID-19. Sequencing used immunoSEQ multiplex PCR; TCRdb keeps in-frame clones, though not all of them. This table has some 44,000 clones, roughly 87% appearing once. The sequenced material came from peripheral blood. The receptor set was obtained from a woman aged 60-70 years with acute or convalescent COVID-19.

The CDR3 is CASSLPGQVRSNEQFF. The CDR3 DNA is TGTGCCAGCTCACTGCCGGGACAGGTTCGGAGCAATGAGCAGTTCTTC. J is TRBJ2-1 and V is TRBV18; 8 bases match TRBD1. This CDR3 spans 16 amino acids. With 4 bases clipped from V and 6 bases from J, the junction kept 11 bases outside the gene matches. Germline V gives CDR1 KGHSH, CDR2 LQKENI.

The gene calls are TRBV6-2 or TRBV6-3 and TRBJ2-1; TRBD2 aligns across 8 bases. Germline V lookup: CDR1 MNHEY, CDR2 SVGEGT. The CDR3 has 14 residues. Trimming cost V 3 bases and J 6 bases; bases outside gene matches: 4. The CDR3 sequence is CASSYNSGVNEQFF. DNA for the CDR3: TGTGCCAGCAGTTATAATAGCGGGGTCAATGAGCAGTTCTTC.

This clone was recorded only once. The rearrangement joins TRBV30 to TRBJ2-2; 7 nucleotides align to TRBD1. The CDR3 totals 15 residues. Germline CDR1 GTSNPN, CDR2 SVGIG (reference sequence). V lost 2 bases, J lost 4 bases, and 7 bases stayed unmatched. In DNA, the CDR3 is TGTGCCTGGAGTACCGACAGGGTGCTCACCGGGGAGCTGTTTTTT. It translates to CAWSTDRVLTGELFF.

The CDR3 here is CASSGQGGGNEQFF. The CDR3 nucleotides are TGCGCCAGCAGCGGCCAGGGGGGCGGCAATGAGCAGTTCTTC. The chain joins TRBV5-1 to TRBJ2-1; tentative D call: TRBD1 (7 bases). The germline V gene has CDR1 SGHRS and CDR2 YFSETQ. Trimming stripped 4 bases from V and 6 bases from J, with 14 bases between. CDR3 length: 14 residues.

The rearrangement uses TRBV30 and TRBJ2-7, with D perhaps TRBD1 (6 bases). The CDR3 consists of 14 residues. CDR1 is GTSNPN and CDR2 is SVGIG in the germline V gene (reference sequence). V lost 0 bases and J 5 bases, leaving 14 bases between the germline ends. The CDR3 DNA reads TGTGCCTGGAGTGTCACAGGGTATGACAACGAGCAGTACTTC. Translating it yields CAWSVTGYDNEQYF.

This chain uses TRBV5-1 with TRBJ2-3; the D is unclear. The CDR3 consists of 12 residues. The V end lost 6 bases, the J end lost 2 bases, and 7 bases lay between the germline ends. In germline, CDR1 is SGHRS, CDR2 YFSETQ. CDR3 DNA: TGCGCCAGCAAAGACTTCACAGATACGCAGTATTTT. Translated: CASKDFTDTQYF.

This chain links TRBV7-6 with TRBJ2-3; 7 bases fit TRBD1. The CDR3 has 17 amino acids. Germline V gene data show CDR1 as SGHVS and CDR2 as FNYEAQ. V gave up 5 bases and J gave up 4 bases; unmatched junction bases: 15. CDR3 sequence: CASSMMPGTGVADTQYF. The CDR3 nucleotides read TGTGCCAGCAGCATGATGCCGGGAACAGGGGTAGCAGATACGCAGTATTTT.

The chain couples TRBV30 to TRBJ2-7, with a possible D match to TRBD1 (5 bases). CDR3 size: 15 residues. Trimming shortened V by 0 bases and J by 0 bases, and 12 bases separated the two germline ends. CDR1 is GTSNPN and CDR2 is SVGIG in the germline V gene (reference sequence). The CDR3 DNA follows: TGTGCCTGGAGTGTACGTAGGGGAAGCTCCTACGAGCAGTACTTC. This translates into CAWSVRRGSSYEQYF.

The rearrangement links TRBV14 to TRBJ1-3, with D maybe TRBD1 (6 bases). This CDR3 region has 15 residues. V was shortened by 5 bases and J by 2 bases, with 13 bases between the two germline ends. CDR1 SGHDN and CDR2 FVKESK come from the germline V gene. CDR3 sequence reads: CASSAIRGPGNTIYF. CDR3 nucleotides: TGTGCCAGCAGCGCAATCAGGGGCCCTGGAAACACCATATATTTT.

Here the CDR3 DNA reads TGCGCCAGCAGCCAAGTTGTCGTAGTAGGACAGCAGAACACCGGGGAGCTGTTTTTT. Its translation is CASSQVVVVGQQNTGELFF. V gene TRBV4-1 combines with J gene TRBJ2-2; possible D gene TRBD1, 6 bases. Trimming left V 1 base short and J 1 base short, with 19 bases between. CDR3 length equals 19 residues. Germline loops: CDR1 MGHRA, CDR2 YSYEKL.

This rearrangement joins TRBV6-4 to TRBJ2-1; no definite D call. This CDR3 is 15 amino acids long. V gave up 0 bases and J gave up 2 bases, with 8 bases separating them. Germline CDR1 and CDR2: MRHNA and SNTAGT. CDR3 in amino acids: CASSDSRGPYNEQFF. The CDR3 DNA follows: TGTGCCAGCAGTGACTCACGCGGCCCCTACAATGAGCAGTTCTTC.

V usage is TRBV19 and J usage is TRBJ1-1; D is possibly TRBD1 (5 bases). This CDR3 has 13 residues. Trimming pared 5 bases from V and 5 bases from J, leaving 12 bases between. Germline V CDR1 and CDR2: LNHDA, SQIVND (reference sequence). The CDR3 DNA sequence: TGTGCCAGTAGTCTGGGGCTTAAAACTGAAGCTTTCTTT. Translation: CASSLGLKTEAFF.

CDR3 sequence reads: CASSLWASGGLGYEQFF. DNA for the CDR3: TGTGCCAGCAGCTTATGGGCTAGCGGGGGGCTCGGGTATGAGCAGTTCTTC. V gene TRBV11-2 combines with J gene TRBJ2-1, with 11 bases matching TRBD2. V lost 2 bases and J lost 8; bases outside the gene matches: 11. CDR3 length: 17 residues. Germline assignment: CDR1 SGHAT and CDR2 FQNNGV.

This clone was observed a single time. The V call is TRBV18, the J call TRBJ2-3; the D is unclear. CDR1 is KGHSH and CDR2 is LQKENI in the germline V gene. Trimming shortened V by 3 bases and J by 2 bases, and 6 bases separated the two germline ends. This CDR3 has 13 residues. The CDR3 loop is CASSPENTDTQYF. The CDR3 DNA is TGTGCCAGCTCACCGGAGAACACAGATACGCAGTATTTT.

V usage is TRBV4-3 and J usage is TRBJ2-5; TRBD1 matches 10 bases. The CDR3 spans 18 residues. Unmatched junction bases numbered 13, after V lost 2 bases and J lost 4 bases. Germline loops: CDR1 LGHNA, CDR2 YSLEER. The CDR3 is CASSQFHGGTGVGETQYF. The CDR3, as DNA: TGCGCCAGCAGCCAATTCCATGGAGGGACAGGGGTTGGAGAGACCCAGTACTTC.

The V and J genes are TRBV30 and TRBJ1-4, with D uncertain. The germline V gene has CDR1 GTSNPN and CDR2 SVGIG (reference sequence). The CDR3 spans 13 residues. With 1 base removed from V and 6 bases from J, the gap between germline ends came to 9 bases. CDR3 sequence reads: CAWSASLDEKLFF. Here the CDR3 DNA reads TGTGCCTGGAGTGCCTCTCTTGATGAAAAACTGTTTTTT.

J is TRBJ2-1 and V is TRBV5-4; TRBD2 matches at 8 bases. This CDR3 spans 15 amino acids. V lost 2 bases and J lost 7; bases outside the gene matches: 8. Looked up from germline, CDR1 is SGHNT and CDR2 is YYREEE (reference sequence). The CDR3 DNA follows: TGTGCCAGCAGCTTAGAGACTAGCGTTACAAATGAGCAGTTCTTC. Its protein product is CASSLETSVTNEQFF.

The V call is TRBV18, the J call TRBJ2-7; 10 bases match TRBD1. The CDR3 has 15 amino acids. Germline loops: CDR1 KGHSH, CDR2 LQKENI. Trimming took 5 bases from V and 6 from J; bases not matched to a gene: 10. CDR3: CASSKGTGVMVEQYF. The CDR3 nucleotides read TGTGCCAGCTCAAAGGGGACAGGGGTTATGGTCGAGCAGTACTTC.

The chain couples TRBV29-1 to TRBJ1-4; weak D call: TRBD1 (6 bases). Trimming took 7 bases from V and 8 from J, leaving 29 bases between them. CDR3 size: 17 residues. Germline values: CDR1 SQVTM, CDR2 ANQGSEA. The CDR3 reads CSGLGWGGRGGDEKLFF. The DNA for the CDR3 is TGCAGCGGCCTAGGTTGGGGGGGGCGCGGAGGGGACGAAAAACTGTTTTTT.

The table lists this clone with a few counts. The rearrangement joins TRBV29-1 to TRBJ1-2; TRBD1 matches at 7 bases. Losses at the gene ends were 5 bases for V and 8 bases for J; bases not matched to a gene: 8. This CDR3 is 12 amino acids long. CDR1 is SQVTM and CDR2 is ANQGSEA in the germline V gene. The CDR3, as DNA: TGCAGCGTTCCTGAGACAGGGAAAGGCTACACCTTC. Translating gives CSVPETGKGYTF. The variable domain in full, completed from reference TRBV29-1 and TRBJ1-2, reads SAVISQKPSRDICQRGTSLTIQCQVDSQVTMMFWYRQQPGQSLTLIATANQGSEATYESGFVIDKFPISRPNLTFSTLTVSNMSPEDSSIYLCSVPETGKGYTFGSGTRLTVV.

Remarks on this clone: Other nucleotide sequences from this sample produce the same CDR3. This chain connects TRBV19 to TRBJ1-5; tentative D call: TRBD1 (6 bases). CDR3 size: 16 residues. CDR1 is LNHDA and CDR2 is SQIVND in the germline V gene (reference sequence). Deletions cut 0 bases from V and 4 bases from J, with 13 bases between. The CDR3 protein is CASSIDSTGPNQPQHF. CDR3 nucleotide sequence: TGTGCCAGTAGTATAGATTCGACAGGTCCAAATCAGCCCCAGCATTTT.

The chain carries TRBV6-1 and TRBJ1-1; 9 nucleotides align to TRBD1. Germline V CDR1 and CDR2: MNHNS, SASEGT. CDR3 length: 14 amino acids. V lost 2 bases and J lost 11; bases outside the gene matches: 9. CDR3 nucleotide sequence: TGTGCCAGCAGTGAAACTGGGACAGGGAGAGGCGCTTTCTTT. Encoded protein: CASSETGTGRGAFF.

The rearrangement links TRBV5-1 to TRBJ2-2, with 7 bases lining up with TRBD2. Germline CDR1 and CDR2: SGHRS and YFSETQ. The J segment lost 2 bases and the V segment lost 4 bases, leaving 2 bases of the junction unmatched. CDR3 size: 14 residues. The CDR3 bases are TGCGCCAGCAGCGCGGGGGTAAACACCGGGGAGCTGTTTTTT. As protein: CASSAGVNTGELFF.

This clone was seen just once. The chain is built from TRBV27 and TRBJ2-7, with TRBD1 as a possible D gene (6 bases). Germline-derived CDR1 and CDR2 are MNHEY and SMNVEV (reference sequence). The CDR3 has 16 amino acids. V was shortened by 4 bases and J by 1 base, with 17 bases between the two germline ends. The CDR3 loop is CASSSNGPGASYEQYF. As DNA, the CDR3 is TGTGCCAGCAGTTCGAACGGCCCAGGGGCTTCCTACGAGCAGTACTTC.

This clone was recorded a few times. The CDR3 loop is CASSPDPGLTKNIQYF. The CDR3 nucleotides are TGCGCCAGCAGCCCGGACCCGGGATTGACCAAAAACATTCAGTACTTC. The chain carries TRBV5-1 and TRBJ2-4; a possible D gene is TRBD2 (5 bases). The CDR3 is 16 residues long. Germline V CDR1 and CDR2: SGHRS, YFSETQ. Trimming took off 4 bases at V and 2 bases at J, with 16 bases between the two ends.

The chain has TRBV7-8 and TRBJ1-1; D unresolved. This CDR3 is 14 amino acids long. Per germline, CDR1 SGHVS and CDR2 FQNEAQ. Trimming cost V 1 base and J 5 bases, with 11 bases left between them. CDR3 DNA sequence: TGTGCCAGCAGCTTAGTAGGAGAGTGGACTGAAGCTTTCTTT. Amino acid sequence: CASSLVGEWTEAFF. Looking up the rest from reference TRBV7-8 and TRBJ1-1 gives the full variable domain: GAGVSQSPRYKVAKRGQDVALRCDPISGHVSLFWYQQALGQGPEFLTYFQNEAQLDKSGLPSDRFFAERPEGSVSTLKIQRTQQEDSAVYLCASSLVGEWTEAFFGQGTRLTVV.

The chain uses TRBV3-1 (or the pseudogene TRBV3-2) and TRBJ2-7; D perhaps matches TRBD2 (5 bases). V lost 1 base to trimming and J lost 6 bases, with 10 bases between them. There are 13 residues in the CDR3. Germline lookup yields CDR1 LGHDT and CDR2 YNNKEL (reference sequence). The CDR3 DNA follows: TGTGCCAGCAGCCAAGGGGGAGCCATCGAGCAGTACTTC. Encoded protein: CASSQGGAIEQYF.

V gene TRBV14 combines with J gene TRBJ2-7; D is possibly TRBD1 (5 bases). This CDR3 is 14 amino acids long. V lost 0 bases and J lost 6, with 12 bases in between. Germline V gene sequence: CDR1 SGHDN, CDR2 FVKESK. DNA for the CDR3: TGTGCCAGCAGCCAAGAGGCCAGGGCCTCCGAGCAGTACTTC. Translating it yields CASSQEARASEQYF.